This T cell receptor (beta chain) appears in the sequencing data of a study of T cell responses to AZD1222 COVID-19 vaccine. Across the study: Investigators merged groups given second doses at roughly 4 or roughly 12 weeks.

Findings and limits, study-wide: Nearly half of spike-specific TCRs reportedly target unmutated variant regions. In a largely white British group with more females than males, clonal diversity was possibly underestimated. No day 14 peak samples; only post-peak repertoires were characterized.

As to this clone: Its antigen is still unknown.

Trimming removed 4 bases from V and 5 bases from J, with 17 bases in between. The germline V gene has CDR1 SNHLY and CDR2 FYNNEI. The CDR3 is 16 residues long. Only in-frame clones appear in the TCRdb table, and some are missing; sequencing was by immunoSEQ multiplex PCR. The sample records approximately 110,000 clones, more than 70% being singletons. This chain joins TRBV2 and TRBJ1-4; D perhaps matches TRBD1 (6 bases). The receptor was isolated from an adult in good health. Sequencing was performed on peripheral blood, taken on day 0 of AZD1222 vaccination. The CDR3 loop is CASSGTKGEGNEKLFF. CDR3 DNA sequence: TGTGCCAGCAGTGGGACGAAGGGGGAAGGAAATGAAAAACTGTTTTTT. Full variable domain (missing parts from reference TRBV2 and TRBJ1-4): EPEVTQTPSHQVTQMGQEVILRCVPISNHLYFYWYRQILGQKVEFLVSFYNNEISEKSEIFDDQFSVERPDGSNFTLKIRSTKLEDSAMYFCASSGTKGEGNEKLFFGSGTQLSVL.